This T cell receptor beta chain was documented in a study of regulatory T cells in long-lasting Graves disease. General study findings and limits: Persistent cases favored TRBV28, TRBJ1-2 and TRBJ2-5.

Arm-PCR of CDR3 regions and iRepertoire HTBI primers were used to build TCR beta libraries. In the original processing: Looking across samples, the authors found under 70 TRBV and some 13 TRBJ segments. MiXCR was run by TCRdb on the multiplex PCR reads, yielding one entry per CDR3 protein. The V and J calls here are based on TCRdb, not the publication. The repertoire holds about 470,000 distinct CDR3 sequences, with about 15% as singletons. Described time point: newly diagnosed GD, antithyroid drugs for less than 3 months. The TCR library used RNA extracted from PBMCs. This clonotype was seen ten or more times. Its antigen remains unidentified. This CDR3 has 13 residues. The junction had 4 bases not matched to a gene; V was cut back by 3 bases and J by 6 bases. Germline V lookup: CDR1 MNHEY, CDR2 SMNVEV (reference sequence). The sample was also linked to a second study, of T cells in Graves' hyperthyroidism and ophthalmopathy. That work adds: During a first-round RT-PCR of the TCR CDR3, the HTBI primer set was used.

The TCR was taken from a woman aged 25 to 45 with Graves disease. The sequencing used peripheral blood mononuclear cells (PBMCs), collected at new diagnosis, from a patient treated with antithyroid drugs. The V and J genes are TRBV27 and TRBJ1-2; 7 bases match TRBD1. The DNA for the CDR3 is TGTGCCAGCAGTTTGGGAGGGGGCGATGGCTACACCTTC. Its translation is CASSLGGGDGYTF.